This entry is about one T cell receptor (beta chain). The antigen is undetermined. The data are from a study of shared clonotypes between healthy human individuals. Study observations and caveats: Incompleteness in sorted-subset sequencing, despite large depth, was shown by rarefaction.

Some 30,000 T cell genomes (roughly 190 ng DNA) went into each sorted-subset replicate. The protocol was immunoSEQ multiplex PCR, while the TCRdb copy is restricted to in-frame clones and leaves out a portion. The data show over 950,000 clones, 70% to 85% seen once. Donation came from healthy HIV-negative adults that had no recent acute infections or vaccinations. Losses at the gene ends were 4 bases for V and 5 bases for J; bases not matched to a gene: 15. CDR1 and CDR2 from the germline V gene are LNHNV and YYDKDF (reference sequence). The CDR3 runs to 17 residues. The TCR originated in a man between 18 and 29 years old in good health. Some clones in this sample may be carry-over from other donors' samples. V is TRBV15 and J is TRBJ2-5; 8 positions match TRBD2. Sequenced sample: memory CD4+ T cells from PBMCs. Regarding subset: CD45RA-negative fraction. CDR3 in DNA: TGTGCCACCAGCACCCAAGACGGCGGGAGGAGGGACGAGACCCAGTACTTC. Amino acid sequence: CATSTQDGGRRDETQYF.